This T cell receptor beta chain was observed in a study of T cell repertoires in cytomegalovirus infection. On the study more broadly: Public TCR beta signatures marked donors with CMV infection and the matching HLA.

Study conclusions and caveats: HLA-C-restricted CMV clonotypes gave the most frequent clonotype in two of eight donors.

The germline CDR1 and CDR2 sequences are SGHTA and FQGNSA. Germline trimming cut 0 bases from V and 6 bases from J; bases unmatched to any gene: 6. The CDR3 runs to 15 residues. This clonotype was detected only a few times. Its antigen is undetermined. TCRdb re-called the reads through MiXCR, storing one row per CDR3 protein. The sample holds hundreds of thousands of distinct CDR3 sequences, roughly a third seen once. This receptor was obtained from a human donor in good health (CMV status not recorded). Some clones in this sample may be carry-over from other donors' samples. The chain joins TRBV7-2 to TRBJ1-2, with 8 bases identical to TRBD1. This specimen consisted of cultured PBMCs, obtained from culture after CMV antigen stimulation. CDR3 bases: TGTGCCAGCAGCTTAGCGCGGCAGGGGGCCGATGGCTACACCTTC. Protein product: CASSLARQGADGYTF.